Listed below are T cell receptor beta chains from one sample, sequenced in a study of regulatory T cells in long-lasting Graves disease. TCRdb ran MiXCR on the multiplex PCR reads and lists one entry per CDR3 protein. The sample records around 360,000 distinct CDR3 sequences, 15% to 20% being singletons. The same specimen was also included in a second study, on T cells in Graves' hyperthyroidism and ophthalmopathy.

Sequenced material: peripheral blood mononuclear cells (PBMCs), taken at new diagnosis, from a patient treated with antithyroid drugs. These receptors were taken from a woman younger than 35 with Graves disease. Both conserved end residues are part of each CDR3. D genes are given only for firm matches. A clone size is listed for some rows: how often the clone was seen (once, few, many), or a class if it is expanded.

v_gene	j_gene	d_gene	abundance	CDR3nt	CDR3aa
TRBV4-1	TRBJ1-5	TRBD1	NA	TGCGCCAGCGGCCCGGGACAGAATAGCAATCAGCCCCAGCATTTT	CASGPGQNSNQPQHF
TRBV6-1	TRBJ2-2	TRBD2	NA	TGTGCCAGCAGTGCCCTGACTAGCGGATATAACACCGGGGAGCTGTTTTTT	CASSALTSGYNTGELFF
TRBV28	TRBJ1-1	NA	many	TGTGCCAGCAGTACCACCCACACTGAAGCTTTCTTT	CASSTTHTEAFF
TRBV5-1	TRBJ2-1	NA	many	TGCGCCAGCAGCTTTGGTTTACGGCCTACTACGAGCAATGAGCAGTTCTTC	CASSFGLRPTTSNEQFF
TRBV4-1	TRBJ2-1	TRBD2	NA	TGCGCCAGCAGCCAACAGTTAGCGGGGGCCCAAAGCTCCCACAATGAGCAGTTCTTC	CASSQQLAGAQSSHNEQFF
TRBV7-9	TRBJ2-3	NA	many	TGTGCCAGCAGCTTGGCACTATCGGCAGATACGCAGTATTTT	CASSLALSADTQYF
TRBV30	TRBJ2-1	TRBD2	many	TGTGCCTGGACGGGACTAGCTGACAATGAGCAGTTCTTC	CAWTGLADNEQFF
TRBV6-4	TRBJ2-3	TRBD2	many	TGTGCCAGCAGTGAGTCTAGCGGGAGCACAGATACGCAGTATTTT	CASSESSGSTDTQYF
TRBV11-2	TRBJ2-7	TRBD1	many	TGTGCCAGCAGCTCGGGACAGGGGGAGCAGTACTTC	CASSSGQGEQYF
TRBV3-1	TRBJ2-1	NA	many	TGTGCCAGCAGCCAAGAGTGGGGACTGTCCAGTAATGAGCAGTTCTTC	CASSQEWGLSSNEQFF
TRBV5-6	TRBJ2-3	NA	many	TGTGCCAGCAGCTTGCTTACGACTAGTCCATCAGATACGCAGTATTTT	CASSLLTTSPSDTQYF
TRBV20-1	TRBJ2-5	TRBD2	many	TGCAGTGCTAGACCCGGACTAGTGGGGGATATGGAGACCCAGTACTTC	CSARPGLVGDMETQYF
TRBV6-5	TRBJ2-7	NA	many	TGTGCCAGCAGTTACTCGGGACCCTCTGGGGTGTACGAGCAGTACTTC	CASSYSGPSGVYEQYF
TRBV10-3	TRBJ2-3	TRBD1	NA	TGTGCCATCAGGGGACAGGCGGCAGATATGCAGTATTTT	CAIRGQAADMQYF
TRBV5-8	TRBJ2-3	NA	many	TGTGCCAGCAGCCTGCTGGGGGGACTTAGCACAGATACGCAGTATTTT	CASSLLGGLSTDTQYF
TRBV28	TRBJ2-7	TRBD1	many	TGTGCCAGCAGTCCTCCCGGGACAGGGGTTCACGAGCAGTACTTC	CASSPPGTGVHEQYF
TRBV6-1	TRBJ2-1	NA	many	TGTGCCAGCAGTGACTGGGACATGGCTGAGCAGTTCTTC	CASSDWDMAEQFF
TRBV18	TRBJ2-7	TRBD1	many	TGTGCCAGCTCACCAAGAACAGGGGGCTTCCCCGAGCAGTACTTC	CASSPRTGGFPEQYF
TRBV5-1	TRBJ1-5	NA	few	TGCGCCAGCAGCCCCGGGACACCAGAACAGGCCCAGCATTTT	CASSPGTPEQAQHF
TRBV12-3/TRBV12-4	TRBJ1-5	NA	many	TGTGCCAGCAGCACCTCGGGGGGCAATCAGCCCCAGCATTTT	CASSTSGGNQPQHF